This T cell receptor beta chain comes out of a study of beta chain features in type 1 diabetes. Study findings and constraints: Cells that show high TCR expression could be over-represented by cDNA sequencing. Within each of all four CD4+ subsets, Type 1 diabetes patients had TCRB CDR3s that were moderately but significantly shorter. Any role of HLA type in TCRB rearrangement remained unresolved here. Naive, central memory and Treg TCRB repertoires appeared more alike in patients than in healthy donors.

The entirety of the isolated RNA underwent reverse transcription, so expressed TCRB transcripts were sequenced. Assay: immunoSEQ multiplex PCR; the TCRdb copy retains only in-frame clones and omits some. The sample holds 65,000 to 85,000 clones, approximately 47% seen once. The authors obtained over 95% purity in all sorted populations. CDR3 size: 18 residues. From germline, CDR1 is LNHDA and CDR2 SQIVND (reference sequence). With 5 bases clipped from V and 2 bases from J, the junction kept 11 bases outside the gene matches. Points on this clone: Its target is not known.

The rearrangement joins TRBV19 to TRBJ1-4; the match to TRBD1 covers 10 bases. The specimen sequenced was central memory CD4+ T cells from blood. The sequence came from a man in his thirties or forties with type 1 diabetes. The CDR3 nucleotides read TGTGCCAGTAGTTCTTCCGGGACAGGGGTGTTCACTAATGAAAAACTGTTTTTT. Translation: CASSSSGTGVFTNEKLFF. Variable domain in full (rest from reference TRBV19 and TRBJ1-4): DGGITQSPKYLFRKEGQNVTLSCEQNLNHDAMYWYRQDPGQGLRLIYYSQIVNDFQKGDIAEGYSVSREKKESFPLTVTSAQKNPTAFYLCASSSSGTGVFTNEKLFFGSGTQLSVL.